This entry concerns a single T cell receptor (beta chain). The antigen remains unidentified. The study made its TCR cDNA through 5'RACE template switching. That step introduced a universal primer site along with UMIs. A single record per CDR3 protein comes from TCRdb applying MiXCR to the 5' RACE reads. The data contain under 600,000 distinct CDR3 sequences, 21% of them singletons. The data are from a study of T cells after yellow fever vaccination. Whole-study results and caveats: The bulk population could contribute abundant contaminating clonotypes to FACS-sorted repertoires. A faster peak, day 5 versus 15, was reached by the weaker secondary response. The booster response re-showed most primary clones: 96% CD4, roughly 91% CD8.

Germline V gene data show CDR1 as SGHVS and CDR2 as FQNEAQ. CDR3 length equals 18 residues. V was pared by 2 bases and J by 2 bases, with 20 bases between. The rearrangement joins TRBV7-8 to TRBJ2-3; D remains unclear. The source material was PBMCs, sampled about 21 days after the first yellow fever vaccination. This receptor was taken from a man aged 18 to 35 who received the YFV17D yellow fever vaccine. CDR3 amino acids: CASSLPSIATPSTDTQYF. CDR3 DNA sequence: TGTGCCAGCAGCTTACCATCAATAGCCACCCCGTCCACAGATACGCAGTATTTT.